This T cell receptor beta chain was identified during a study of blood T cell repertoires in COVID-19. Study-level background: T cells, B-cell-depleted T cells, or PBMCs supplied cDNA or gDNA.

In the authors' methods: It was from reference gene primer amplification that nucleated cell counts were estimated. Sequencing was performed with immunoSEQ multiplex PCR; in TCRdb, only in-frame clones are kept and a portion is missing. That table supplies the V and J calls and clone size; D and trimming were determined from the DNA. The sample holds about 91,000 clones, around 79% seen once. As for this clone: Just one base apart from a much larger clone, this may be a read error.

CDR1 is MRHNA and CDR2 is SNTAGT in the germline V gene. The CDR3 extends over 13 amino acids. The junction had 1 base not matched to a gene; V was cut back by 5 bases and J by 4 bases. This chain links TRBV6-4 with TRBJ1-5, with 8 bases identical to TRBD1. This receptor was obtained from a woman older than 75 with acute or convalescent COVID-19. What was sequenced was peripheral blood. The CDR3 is CASSRTGNQPQHF. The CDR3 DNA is TGTGCCAGCAGTAGGACAGGGAATCAGCCCCAGCATTTT.